Listed below are T cell receptor beta chains from one sample, sequenced in a study of CD8+ T cells in alopecia areata. The assay was immunoSEQ multiplex PCR, and TCRdb's table has in-frame clones only and misses some. The data show around 150,000 clones, with roughly 60% seen just once and 4.8% held by the top ten. The sample was CD4+ T cells sorted from blood. Source of these receptors: a human donor in good health. CDR3s include the opening cysteine and the closing phenylalanine or tryptophan. The D gene is left open where the match is weak. Size is stated for part of the rows, as once, few or many counts, or as a class when the clone is expanded.

>TRBJ2-5|NA|TRBD1|TRBV6-5
TGTGCCAGCAGTTACCTAGGGGGACAGCAAGAGACCCAGTACTTC
CASSYLGGQQETQYF
>TRBJ2-6|NA|NA|TRBV5-1
TGCGCCAGCAGCCCCACGGCAGGGAGCGTCTCTGGGGCCAACGTCCTGACTTTC
CASSPTAGSVSGANVLTF
>TRBJ1-1|NA|NA|TRBV29-1
TGCAGCGTGCGGAGGTACACTGAAGCTTTCTTT
CSVRRYTEAFF
>TRBJ1-5|NA|TRBD1|TRBV6-5
TGTGCCAGCACTGGGGACAGGGGTCAGCCCCAGCATTTT
CASTGDRGQPQHF
>TRBJ2-5|NA|TRBD1|TRBV6-5
TGTGCCACCCGACAGGGGTTGGAGACCCAGTACTTC
CATRQGLETQYF
>TRBJ2-7|once|TRBD2|TRBV25-1
TGTGCCAGCAGCCCAAAATCAGGGACGGGGGGATTTCCCTACGAGCAGTACTTC
CASSPKSGTGGFPYEQYF
>TRBJ1-5|NA|NA|TRBV30
TGTGCCTGGAGTAGCACCGGCCCCCAGCATTTT
CAWSSTGPQHF
>TRBJ2-2|few|NA|TRBV5-8
TGTGCCAGCAGCTTGGGACTCGGCCGCCTGGCCGGGGAGCTGTTTTTT
CASSLGLGRLAGELFF
>TRBJ1-2|few|NA|TRBV29-1
TGCAGCTCCTCCGGGACGACATCTAACTATGGCTACACCTTC
CSSSGTTSNYGYTF
>TRBJ1-1|few|NA|TRBV6-5
TGTGCCAGCAGCTCCGGCATGAACACTGAAGCTTTCTTT
CASSSGMNTEAFF
>TRBJ1-2|NA|NA|TRBV11-2
TGTGCCAGCAGCTTAGCCAGCCCCCGCCAGGGACCGAACTATGGCTACACCTTC
CASSLASPRQGPNYGYTF
>TRBJ1-2|NA|NA|TRBV29-1
TGCAGCGTGTCGAAGAGGGGCTACACCTTC
CSVSKRGYTF
>TRBJ2-5|NA|NA|TRBV19
TGTGCCAGTGGGTGGGAAGAGACCCAGTACTTC
CASGWEETQYF
>TRBJ1-2|NA|NA|TRBV11-3
TGTGCCAGCAGATCACAGGGTTTTTATAACTATGGCTACACCTTC
CASRSQGFYNYGYTF
>TRBJ2-7|NA|NA|TRBV15
TGTGCCACCAGCAGAGGGAGGGAGGACGAGCAGTACTTC
CATSRGREDEQYF
>TRBJ2-1|once|TRBD2|TRBV4-1
TGCGCCAGCAGCTATCGACTAGCGGGAGTTTCTTACAATGAGCAGTTCTTC
CASSYRLAGVSYNEQFF
>TRBJ1-1|few|TRBD1|TRBV7-9
TGTGCCAGCAGCGTCTCCGGGACAGTGAACACTGAAGCTTTCTTT
CASSVSGTVNTEAFF
>TRBJ2-1|NA|NA|TRBV25-1
TGTGCCAGCAGTGGAAATCCAGGGTTCCACAATGAGCAGTTCTTC
CASSGNPGFHNEQFF